This entry describes one T cell receptor (beta chain). The antigen is not known. The length of the CDR3 is 13 residues. Trimming took off 1 base at V and 2 bases at J, with 3 bases between the two ends. Germline V gene data show CDR1 as SGDLS and CDR2 as YYNGEE. Assay: immunoSEQ multiplex PCR; the TCRdb copy retains only in-frame clones and omits some. The table has fewer than 70,000 clones, 84% seen once; the top ten hold about 3.7%. Time point: week 11, during vaccination. What each vaccine dose contained was 300 ug of mutant IDH1 20-mer peptide, accompanied by topical imiquimod. The sample is drawn from a study of a mutant IDH1 vaccine in newly diagnosed glioma. Findings of the study overall: Patients mounted vaccine-induced immune responses in roughly 93% of cases.

This sequence was found in a man aged 25-40 years with glioma. The V call is TRBV9, the J call TRBJ2-2; D is unclear. This specimen consisted of PBMCs, obtained from a glioma patient whose treatment included an IDH1 peptide vaccine. The CDR3 region has the DNA TGTGCCAGCAGCGTACCTAACACCGGGGAGCTGTTTTTT. Encoded protein: CASSVPNTGELFF.